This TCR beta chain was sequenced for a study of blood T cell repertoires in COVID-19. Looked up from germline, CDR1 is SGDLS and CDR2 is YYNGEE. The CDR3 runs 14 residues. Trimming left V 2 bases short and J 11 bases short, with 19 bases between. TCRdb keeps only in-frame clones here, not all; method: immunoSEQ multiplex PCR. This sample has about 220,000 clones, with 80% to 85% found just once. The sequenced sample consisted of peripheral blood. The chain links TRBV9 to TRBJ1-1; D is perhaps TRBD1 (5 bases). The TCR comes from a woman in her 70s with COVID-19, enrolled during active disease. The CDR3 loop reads CASSVGTGEGRAFF. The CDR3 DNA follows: TGTGCCAGCAGCGTTGGGACGGGGGAAGGGCGGGCTTTCTTT. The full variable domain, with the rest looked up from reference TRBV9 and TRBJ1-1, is DSGVTQTPKHLITATGQRVTLRCSPRSGDLSVYWYQQSLDQGLQFLIQYYNGEERAKGNILERFSAQQFPDLHSELNLSSLELGDSALYFCASSVGTGEGRAFFGQGTRLTVV.